Listed below are T cell receptor beta chains from one sample, sequenced in a study of T cell responses to AZD1222 COVID-19 vaccine. The table came from immunoSEQ multiplex PCR; TCRdb's copy has only in-frame clones and leaves some out. There are fewer than 200,000 clones in the sample; approximately 90% occur only once, and under 8% lies in the top ten. Sequenced material: peripheral blood, taken on day 0 of AZD1222 vaccination. These receptors originate from an adult in good health. The CDR3 runs from the conserved cysteine through the conserved F or W. Each record gives: D gene, V gene, J gene, clone size, CDR3 DNA, CDR3 protein. A D gene is named only where the DNA matches it firmly. Size is omitted from some rows. Given values are once, few, many or a class for expanded clones.

d_gene: .; v_gene: TRBV6-5; j_gene: TRBJ2-1; abundance: .; CDR3nt: TGTGCCAGCGGGCGGGCCAATGAGCAGTTCTTC; CDR3aa: CASGRANEQFF
d_gene: .; v_gene: TRBV12-5; j_gene: TRBJ2-2; abundance: .; CDR3nt: TGTGCTAGTGGTTTAGGAGGGACCGGGGAGCTGTTTTTT; CDR3aa: CASGLGGTGELFF
d_gene: .; v_gene: TRBV6-5; j_gene: TRBJ2-7; abundance: .; CDR3nt: TGTGCCAGCAATACGCGCGAGAACAGGGCCTACGAGCAGTACTTC; CDR3aa: CASNTRENRAYEQYF
d_gene: TRBD1; v_gene: TRBV7-2; j_gene: TRBJ1-2; abundance: .; CDR3nt: TGTGCCAGCAGCTTCGGGACAGATAGGCTCTATGGCTACACCTTC; CDR3aa: CASSFGTDRLYGYTF
d_gene: .; v_gene: TRBV11-2; j_gene: TRBJ1-6; abundance: .; CDR3nt: TGTGCCAGCAGCTTCACACAACCCACTAATTCACCCCTCCACTTT; CDR3aa: CASSFTQPTNSPLHF
d_gene: .; v_gene: TRBV30; j_gene: TRBJ2-2; abundance: .; CDR3nt: TGTGCCTGGAGTGTACTCTTGGGGTCAGGAACCGGGGAGCTGTTTTTT; CDR3aa: CAWSVLLGSGTGELFF
d_gene: TRBD2; v_gene: TRBV3-1/TRBV3-2; j_gene: TRBJ2-7; abundance: .; CDR3nt: TGTGCCAGCACTCGGAGCGGGATGGGGTCCTACGAGCAGTACTTC; CDR3aa: CASTRSGMGSYEQYF
d_gene: TRBD2; v_gene: TRBV4-1; j_gene: TRBJ2-5; abundance: .; CDR3nt: TGCGCCAGCAGCCAGTTTAGCGGGGGGGTCTTTGCGGCAGATGACCAAGAGACCCAGTACTTC; CDR3aa: CASSQFSGGVFAADDQETQYF
d_gene: TRBD1; v_gene: TRBV5-4; j_gene: TRBJ1-1; abundance: .; CDR3nt: TGTGCCAGCAAGCCCGACAGGGGGAACACTGAAGCTTTCTTT; CDR3aa: CASKPDRGNTEAFF
d_gene: TRBD2; v_gene: TRBV6-1; j_gene: TRBJ2-7; abundance: once; CDR3nt: TGTGCCAGCAGGCGCCCCGGGACTACTTCCTACGAGCAGTACTTC; CDR3aa: CASRRPGTTSYEQYF
d_gene: TRBD1; v_gene: TRBV19; j_gene: TRBJ2-1; abundance: once; CDR3nt: TGTGCCAGTAGTAGGGACAGTAATTACAATGAGCAGTTCTTC; CDR3aa: CASSRDSNYNEQFF
d_gene: TRBD1; v_gene: TRBV6-5; j_gene: TRBJ2-2; abundance: .; CDR3nt: TGTGCCAGCAAGCAGGGGGCAACCGGGGAGCTGTTTTTT; CDR3aa: CASKQGATGELFF
d_gene: .; v_gene: TRBV5-4; j_gene: TRBJ2-7; abundance: .; CDR3nt: TGTGCCAGCAGCTTGGCAGGGGATGCCTACGAGCAGTACTTC; CDR3aa: CASSLAGDAYEQYF
d_gene: .; v_gene: TRBV5-1; j_gene: TRBJ2-7; abundance: once; CDR3nt: TGCGCCAGCAGCTCATTCCCGGATTTATCTAACGAGCAGTACTTC; CDR3aa: CASSSFPDLSNEQYF
d_gene: TRBD1; v_gene: TRBV4-2; j_gene: TRBJ1-3; abundance: .; CDR3nt: TGTGCCAGCAGCCCGGGACAGAGCCAATCTGGAAACACCATATATTTT; CDR3aa: CASSPGQSQSGNTIYF
d_gene: .; v_gene: TRBV27; j_gene: TRBJ2-7; abundance: .; CDR3nt: TGTGCCAGCAGTTCTTCTTACGAGCAGTACTTC; CDR3aa: CASSSSYEQYF
d_gene: TRBD1; v_gene: TRBV7-3; j_gene: TRBJ1-4; abundance: .; CDR3nt: TGTGCCAGCAGGGGACAGGACTTCAATGAAAAACTGTTTTTT; CDR3aa: CASRGQDFNEKLFF
d_gene: .; v_gene: TRBV30; j_gene: TRBJ1-6; abundance: .; CDR3nt: TGTGCCTGGAGTGTAATAGGGCTCGGTAATTCACCCCTCCACTTT; CDR3aa: CAWSVIGLGNSPLHF
d_gene: TRBD1; v_gene: TRBV2; j_gene: TRBJ2-5; abundance: .; CDR3nt: TGTGCCAGCAGTGCCCAGGGGGCGCTGGAGACCCAGTACTTC; CDR3aa: CASSAQGALETQYF
d_gene: .; v_gene: TRBV12-3/TRBV12-4; j_gene: TRBJ2-7; abundance: .; CDR3nt: TGTGCCAGCAGTCTTCAACAGGGAGGCGAGCAGTACTTC; CDR3aa: CASSLQQGGEQYF
d_gene: .; v_gene: TRBV6-2/TRBV6-3; j_gene: TRBJ2-1; abundance: .; CDR3nt: TGTGCCAGCAGTTACCGATCTAGGTTCAATGAGCAGTTCTTC; CDR3aa: CASSYRSRFNEQFF
d_gene: .; v_gene: TRBV11-2; j_gene: TRBJ2-7; abundance: .; CDR3nt: TGTGCCAGCAGCTCGTCTGGCTACGAGCAGTACTTC; CDR3aa: CASSSSGYEQYF
d_gene: .; v_gene: TRBV27; j_gene: TRBJ1-2; abundance: .; CDR3nt: TGTGCCAGCAGTTATGTCGGTGTCAAGTACTATGGCTACACCTTC; CDR3aa: CASSYVGVKYYGYTF
d_gene: .; v_gene: TRBV5-6; j_gene: TRBJ2-3; abundance: .; CDR3nt: TGTGCCAGCAGCTTGCGACAGCCAAGCACAGATACGCAGTATTTT; CDR3aa: CASSLRQPSTDTQYF
d_gene: TRBD2; v_gene: TRBV5-6; j_gene: TRBJ2-3; abundance: .; CDR3nt: TGTGCCAGCAGCTTCCGGACTAGCGTTTACACAGATACGCAGTATTTT; CDR3aa: CASSFRTSVYTDTQYF
d_gene: .; v_gene: TRBV4-3; j_gene: TRBJ2-6; abundance: .; CDR3nt: TGCGCCAGCAGCCATTCGGGCTCTGGGGCCAACGTCCTGACTTTC; CDR3aa: CASSHSGSGANVLTF
d_gene: .; v_gene: TRBV6-6; j_gene: TRBJ1-3; abundance: .; CDR3nt: TGTGCCAGCATCCATTCTCTTCAGGGAAACACCATATATTTT; CDR3aa: CASIHSLQGNTIYF
d_gene: .; v_gene: TRBV5-1; j_gene: TRBJ1-4; abundance: .; CDR3nt: TGCGCCAGCAGCCCCAGTGCCTTACAGGGAGGTGAAAAACTGTTTTTT; CDR3aa: CASSPSALQGGEKLFF
d_gene: .; v_gene: TRBV24-1; j_gene: TRBJ1-5; abundance: .; CDR3nt: TGTGCCACCAGTGACGGTGGGAGGGGGAGTAATCAGCCCCAGCATTTT; CDR3aa: CATSDGGRGSNQPQHF
d_gene: .; v_gene: TRBV29-1; j_gene: TRBJ2-3; abundance: .; CDR3nt: TGCAGCGTTGAAGATAGAGACCCCTGGGTATATTTT; CDR3aa: CSVEDRDPWVYF
d_gene: .; v_gene: TRBV18; j_gene: TRBJ2-7; abundance: .; CDR3nt: TGTGCCAGCTCACCACCGTCGACCACCGCCTCCTACGAGCAGTACTTC; CDR3aa: CASSPPSTTASYEQYF